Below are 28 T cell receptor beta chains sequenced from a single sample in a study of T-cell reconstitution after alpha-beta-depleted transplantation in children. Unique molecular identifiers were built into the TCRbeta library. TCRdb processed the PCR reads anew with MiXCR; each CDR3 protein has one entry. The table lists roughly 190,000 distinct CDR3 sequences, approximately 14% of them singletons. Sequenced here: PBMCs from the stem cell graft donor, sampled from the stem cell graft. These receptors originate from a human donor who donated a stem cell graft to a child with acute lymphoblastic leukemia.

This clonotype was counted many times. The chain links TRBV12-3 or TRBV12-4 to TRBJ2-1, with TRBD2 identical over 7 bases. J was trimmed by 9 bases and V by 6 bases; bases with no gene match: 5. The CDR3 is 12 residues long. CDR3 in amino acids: CASRSLASEQFF. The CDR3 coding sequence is TGTGCCAGCAGGTCACTAGCGTCTGAGCAGTTCTTC.

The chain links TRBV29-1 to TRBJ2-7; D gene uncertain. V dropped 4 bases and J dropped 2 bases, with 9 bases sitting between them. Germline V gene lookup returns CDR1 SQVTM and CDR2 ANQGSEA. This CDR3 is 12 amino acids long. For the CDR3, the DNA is TGCAGCGTTGTTGTAGAAGCCTACGAGCAGTACTTC. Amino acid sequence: CSVVVEAYEQYF.

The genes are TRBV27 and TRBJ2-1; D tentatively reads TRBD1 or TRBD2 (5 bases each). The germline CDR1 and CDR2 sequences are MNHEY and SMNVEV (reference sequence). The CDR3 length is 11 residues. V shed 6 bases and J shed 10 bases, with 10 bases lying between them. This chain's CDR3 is CASRGVWEQFF. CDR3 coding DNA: TGTGCCAGCAGGGGGGTCTGGGAGCAGTTCTTC.

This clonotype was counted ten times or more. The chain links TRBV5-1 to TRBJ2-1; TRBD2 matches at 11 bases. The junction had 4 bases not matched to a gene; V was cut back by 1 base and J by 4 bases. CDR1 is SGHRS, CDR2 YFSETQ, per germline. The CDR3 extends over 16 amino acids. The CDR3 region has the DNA TGCGCCAGCAGCTTGTCGATAGCGGGAGGGTACAATGAGCAGTTCTTC. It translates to CASSLSIAGGYNEQFF.

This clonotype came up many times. This chain's CDR3 is CASSTGVLPYEQYF. The CDR3 DNA reads as TGCGCCAGCAGCACAGGAGTCCTCCCGTACGAGCAGTACTTC. The J gene is TRBJ2-7, the V gene TRBV5-1; maybe TRBD1 (5 bases). Germline CDR1 SGHRS, CDR2 YFSETQ. V dropped 4 bases and J dropped 4 bases, with 15 bases sitting between them. This CDR3 contains 14 residues. The whole variable domain, filled in from reference TRBV5-1 and TRBJ2-7, reads KAGVTQTPRYLIKTRGQQVTLSCSPISGHRSVSWYQQTPGQGLQFLFEYFSETQRNKGNFPGRFSGRQFSNSRSEMNVSTLELGDSALYLCASSTGVLPYEQYFGPGTRLTVT.

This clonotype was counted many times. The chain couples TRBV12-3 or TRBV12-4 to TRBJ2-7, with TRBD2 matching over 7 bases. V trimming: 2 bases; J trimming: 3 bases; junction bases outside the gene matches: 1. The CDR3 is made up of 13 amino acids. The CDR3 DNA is TGTGCCAGCAGTTTACTAGCGGTCTACGAGCAGTACTTC. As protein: CASSLLAVYEQYF.

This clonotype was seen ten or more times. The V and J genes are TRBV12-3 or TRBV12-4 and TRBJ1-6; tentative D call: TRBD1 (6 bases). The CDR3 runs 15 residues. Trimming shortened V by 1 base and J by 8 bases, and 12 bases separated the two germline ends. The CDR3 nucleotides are TGTGCCAGCAGTTTAGGCAGGGGAGGTTATTCACCCCTCCACTTT. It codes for CASSLGRGGYSPLHF.

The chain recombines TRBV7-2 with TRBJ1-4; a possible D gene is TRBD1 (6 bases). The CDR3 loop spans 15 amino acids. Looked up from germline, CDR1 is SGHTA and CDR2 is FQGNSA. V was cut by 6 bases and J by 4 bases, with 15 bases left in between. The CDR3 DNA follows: TGTGCCAGCAGATTACAGGGAGGGGGTAATGAAAAACTGTTTTTT. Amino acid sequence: CASRLQGGGNEKLFF.

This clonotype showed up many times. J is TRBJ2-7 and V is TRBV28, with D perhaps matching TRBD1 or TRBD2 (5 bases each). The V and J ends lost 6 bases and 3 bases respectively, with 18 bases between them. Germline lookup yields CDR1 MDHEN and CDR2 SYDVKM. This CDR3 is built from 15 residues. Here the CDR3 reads CASRSIRDAHYEQYF. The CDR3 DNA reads TGTGCCAGCAGATCCATCCGGGACGCTCACTACGAGCAGTACTTC.

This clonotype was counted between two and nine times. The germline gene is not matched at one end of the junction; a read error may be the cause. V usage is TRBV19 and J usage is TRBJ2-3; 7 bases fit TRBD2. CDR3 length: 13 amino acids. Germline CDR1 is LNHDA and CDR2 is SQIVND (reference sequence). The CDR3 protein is CASSSTSRDTQYF. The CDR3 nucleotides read TGTGCCAGTAGTTCGACTAGCAGAGATACGCAGTATTTT. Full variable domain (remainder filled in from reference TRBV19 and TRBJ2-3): DGGITQSPKYLFRKEGQNVTLSCEQNLNHDAMYWYRQDPGQGLRLIYYSQIVNDFQKGDIAEGYSVSREKKESFPLTVTSAQKNPTAFYLCASSSTSRDTQYFGPGTRLTVL.

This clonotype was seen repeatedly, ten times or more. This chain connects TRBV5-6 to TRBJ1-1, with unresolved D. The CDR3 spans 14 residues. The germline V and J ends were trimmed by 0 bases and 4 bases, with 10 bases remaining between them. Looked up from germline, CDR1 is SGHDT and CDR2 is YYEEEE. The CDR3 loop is CASSLGGSGTEAFF. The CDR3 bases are TGTGCCAGCAGCTTGGGGGGAAGCGGCACTGAAGCTTTCTTT. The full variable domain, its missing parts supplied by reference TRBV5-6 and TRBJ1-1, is DAGVTQSPTHLIKTRGQQVTLRCSPKSGHDTVSWYQQALGQGPQFIFQYYEEEERQRGNFPDRFSGHQFPNYSSELNVNALLLGDSALYLCASSLGGSGTEAFFGQGTRLTVV.

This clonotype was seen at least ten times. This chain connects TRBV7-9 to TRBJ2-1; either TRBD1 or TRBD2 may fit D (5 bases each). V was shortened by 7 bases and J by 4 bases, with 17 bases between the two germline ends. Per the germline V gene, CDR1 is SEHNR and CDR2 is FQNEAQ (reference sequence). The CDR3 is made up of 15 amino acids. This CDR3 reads CASTKEGTWYNEQFF. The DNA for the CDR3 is TGTGCCAGCACCAAAGAGGGGACCTGGTACAATGAGCAGTTCTTC.

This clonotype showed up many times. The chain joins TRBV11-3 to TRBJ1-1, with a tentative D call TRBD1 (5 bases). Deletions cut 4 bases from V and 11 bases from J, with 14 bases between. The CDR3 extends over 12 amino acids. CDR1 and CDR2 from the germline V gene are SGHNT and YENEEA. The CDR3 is CASSSGSGGAFF. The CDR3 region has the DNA TGTGCCAGCAGCTCCGGCTCCGGGGGGGCTTTCTTT.

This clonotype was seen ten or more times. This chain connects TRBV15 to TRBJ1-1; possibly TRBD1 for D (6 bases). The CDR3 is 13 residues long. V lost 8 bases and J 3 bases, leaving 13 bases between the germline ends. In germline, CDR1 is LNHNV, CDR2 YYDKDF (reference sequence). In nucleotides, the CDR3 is TGTGCCACCTCACAGGGTCGGGACACTGAAGCTTTCTTT. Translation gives CATSQGRDTEAFF.

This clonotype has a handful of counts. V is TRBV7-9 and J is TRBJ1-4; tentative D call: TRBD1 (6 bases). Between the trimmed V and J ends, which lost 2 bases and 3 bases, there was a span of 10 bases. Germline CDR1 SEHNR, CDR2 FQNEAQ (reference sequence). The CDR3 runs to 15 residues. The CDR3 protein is CASSLLQGSNEKLFF. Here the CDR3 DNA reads TGTGCCAGCAGCTTACTACAGGGATCTAATGAAAAACTGTTTTTT.

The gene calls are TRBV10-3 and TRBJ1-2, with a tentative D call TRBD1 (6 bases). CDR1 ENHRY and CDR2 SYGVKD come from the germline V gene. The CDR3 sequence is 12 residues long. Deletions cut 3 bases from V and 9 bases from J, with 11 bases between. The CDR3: CAISEGGGSYTF. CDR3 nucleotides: TGTGCCATCAGTGAAGGGGGGGGCAGCTACACCTTC.

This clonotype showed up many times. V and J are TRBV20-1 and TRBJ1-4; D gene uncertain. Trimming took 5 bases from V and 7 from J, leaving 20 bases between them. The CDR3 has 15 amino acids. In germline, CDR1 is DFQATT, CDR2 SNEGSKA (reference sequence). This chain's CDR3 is CSALRSERSREKLFF. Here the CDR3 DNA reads TGCAGTGCTCTTCGATCCGAGAGGTCTCGTGAAAAACTGTTTTTT.

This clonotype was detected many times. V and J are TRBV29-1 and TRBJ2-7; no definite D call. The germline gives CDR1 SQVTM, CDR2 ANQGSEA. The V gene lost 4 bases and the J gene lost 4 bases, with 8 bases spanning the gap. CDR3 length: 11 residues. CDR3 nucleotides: TGCAGCGTTGCTGACTTATACGAGCAGTACTTC. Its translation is CSVADLYEQYF.

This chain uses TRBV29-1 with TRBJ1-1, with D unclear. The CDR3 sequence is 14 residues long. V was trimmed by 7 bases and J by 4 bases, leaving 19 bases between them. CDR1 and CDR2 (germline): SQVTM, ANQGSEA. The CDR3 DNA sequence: TGCAGCGCTCTTGAGGCTTTGTGGATCACTGAAGCTTTCTTT. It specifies CSALEALWITEAFF.

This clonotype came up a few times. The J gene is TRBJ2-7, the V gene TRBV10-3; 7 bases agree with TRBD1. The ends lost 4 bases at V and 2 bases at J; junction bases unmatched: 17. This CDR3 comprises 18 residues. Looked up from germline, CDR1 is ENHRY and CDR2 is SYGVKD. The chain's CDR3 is CAISGQTDRAYFTYEQYF. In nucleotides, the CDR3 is TGTGCCATCAGTGGGCAGACTGACAGGGCTTACTTCACCTACGAGCAGTACTTC.

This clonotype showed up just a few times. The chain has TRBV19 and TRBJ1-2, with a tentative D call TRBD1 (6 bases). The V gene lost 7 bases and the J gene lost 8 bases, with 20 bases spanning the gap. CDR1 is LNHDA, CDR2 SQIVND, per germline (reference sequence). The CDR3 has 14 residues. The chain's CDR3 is CASTQDRTDQGYTF. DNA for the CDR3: TGTGCCAGTACCCAAGACAGGACCGACCAGGGCTACACCTTC. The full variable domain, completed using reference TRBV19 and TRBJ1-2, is DGGITQSPKYLFRKEGQNVTLSCEQNLNHDAMYWYRQDPGQGLRLIYYSQIVNDFQKGDIAEGYSVSREKKESFPLTVTSAQKNPTAFYLCASTQDRTDQGYTFGSGTRLTVV.

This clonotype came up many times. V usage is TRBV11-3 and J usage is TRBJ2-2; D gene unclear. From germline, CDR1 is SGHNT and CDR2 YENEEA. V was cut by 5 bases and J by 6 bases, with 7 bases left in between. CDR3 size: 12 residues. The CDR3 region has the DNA TGTGCCAGCAGCCCTGTCGCCGGGGAGCTGTTTTTT. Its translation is CASSPVAGELFF.

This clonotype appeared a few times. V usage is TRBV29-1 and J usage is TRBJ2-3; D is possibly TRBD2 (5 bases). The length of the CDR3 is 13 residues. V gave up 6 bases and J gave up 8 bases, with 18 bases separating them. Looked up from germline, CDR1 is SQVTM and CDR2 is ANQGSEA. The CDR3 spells CSVESRTFVTQYF. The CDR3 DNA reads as TGCAGCGTCGAAAGTCGGACTTTCGTTACGCAGTATTTT.

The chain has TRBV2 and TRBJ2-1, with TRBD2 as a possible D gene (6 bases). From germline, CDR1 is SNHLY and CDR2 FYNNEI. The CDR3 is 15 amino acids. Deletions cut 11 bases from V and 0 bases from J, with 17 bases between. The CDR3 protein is CAGSAGGSSYNEQFF. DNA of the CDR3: TGTGCCGGGTCTGCTGGAGGGAGCTCCTACAATGAGCAGTTCTTC.

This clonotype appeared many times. Written as DNA, the CDR3 is TGTGCCAGCAGGACAGGGGCATTCTATGGCTACACCTTC. Its protein product is CASRTGAFYGYTF. The rearrangement joins TRBV12-3 or TRBV12-4 to TRBJ1-2; 8 bases are a match to TRBD1. This CDR3 contains 13 residues. V lost 6 bases and J lost 4; bases outside the gene matches: 4.

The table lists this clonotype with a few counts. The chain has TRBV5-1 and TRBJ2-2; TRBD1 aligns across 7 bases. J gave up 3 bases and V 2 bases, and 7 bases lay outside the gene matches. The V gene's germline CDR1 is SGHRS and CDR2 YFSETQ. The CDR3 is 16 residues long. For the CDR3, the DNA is TGCGCCAGCAGCTTTACAGGGGCGTTGGACACCGGGGAGCTGTTTTTT. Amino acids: CASSFTGALDTGELFF. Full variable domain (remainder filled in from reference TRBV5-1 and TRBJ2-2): KAGVTQTPRYLIKTRGQQVTLSCSPISGHRSVSWYQQTPGQGLQFLFEYFSETQRNKGNFPGRFSGRQFSNSRSEMNVSTLELGDSALYLCASSFTGALDTGELFFGEGSRLTVL.

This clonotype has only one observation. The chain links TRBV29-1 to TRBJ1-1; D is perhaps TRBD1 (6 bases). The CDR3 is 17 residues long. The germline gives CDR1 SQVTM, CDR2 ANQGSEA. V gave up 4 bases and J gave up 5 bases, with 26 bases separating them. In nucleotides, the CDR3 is TGCAGCGTTGCGGGAATCCTAATGGGAAGGACAGTAACTGAAGCTTTCTTT. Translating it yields CSVAGILMGRTVTEAFF. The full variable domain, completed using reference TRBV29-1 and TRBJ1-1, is SAVISQKPSRDICQRGTSLTIQCQVDSQVTMMFWYRQQPGQSLTLIATANQGSEATYESGFVIDKFPISRPNLTFSTLTVSNMSPEDSSIYLCSVAGILMGRTVTEAFFGQGTRLTVV.

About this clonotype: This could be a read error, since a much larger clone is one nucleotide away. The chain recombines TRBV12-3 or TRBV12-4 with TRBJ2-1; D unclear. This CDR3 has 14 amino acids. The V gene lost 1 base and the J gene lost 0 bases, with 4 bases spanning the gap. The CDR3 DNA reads TGTGCCAGCAGTTTAGTGGTCTCCTACAATGAGCAGTTCTTC. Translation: CASSLVVSYNEQFF.